Listed below are T cell receptor beta chains from one sample, sequenced in a study of blood T cell repertoires in COVID-19. Some clones are missing from TCRdb's copy, which holds only in-frame ones; the method was immunoSEQ multiplex PCR. This table holds over 150,000 clones, approximately 88% found once. Sample: peripheral blood. Receptor source: a woman aged 40-49 years with COVID-19, enrolled during active disease. CDR3s include the opening cysteine and the closing phenylalanine or tryptophan. D genes are given only for firm matches. Rows may omit the clone size; those that give it use once, few, many or a size class.

d_call	v_call	j_call	cdr3_length	clone_size	cdr3_nt	cdr3_aa
-	TRBV6-5	TRBJ1-2	14	few	TGTGCCAGCAGTTACTTTGGAGGGAATCTTGGCTACACCTTC	CASSYFGGNLGYTF
-	TRBV3-1/TRBV3-2	TRBJ1-1	12	-	TGTGCCAGCAGCCACGGGAACACTGAAGCTTTCTTT	CASSHGNTEAFF
-	TRBV27	TRBJ2-3	12	-	TGTGCCAGCAGTGAAAGGGGGGATACGCAGTATTTT	CASSERGDTQYF
-	TRBV6-5	TRBJ1-5	12	-	TGTGCCAGCAGCCTTTTAAATCAGCCCCAGCATTTT	CASSLLNQPQHF
-	TRBV11-2	TRBJ2-7	12	-	TGTGCCAGCAGCCCTAGCTCCTACGAGCAGTACTTC	CASSPSSYEQYF
TRBD2	TRBV27	TRBJ2-3	18	-	TGTGCCAGCAGTTCCCCCCCCAGGGGCGGGGGGCTCACAGATACGCAGTATTTT	CASSSPPRGGGLTDTQYF
-	TRBV27	TRBJ2-5	14	-	TGTGCCAGCAGTTTATCTAGACAGTCAGAGACCCAGTACTTC	CASSLSRQSETQYF
TRBD1	TRBV19	TRBJ1-3	15	few	TGTGCCAGTAGTATTGACAGGGGAGCAGGAAACACCATATATTTT	CASSIDRGAGNTIYF
TRBD1	TRBV6-5	TRBJ1-2	14	-	TGTGCCAGCAGTTGGGGACAGGGAAACTATGGCTACACCTTC	CASSWGQGNYGYTF
-	TRBV20-1	TRBJ1-4	14	many	TGCAGTGCTAGTTTAGTACCGCGAAATGAAAAACTGTTTTTT	CSASLVPRNEKLFF
-	TRBV12-3/TRBV12-4	TRBJ1-5	12	-	TGTGCCAGTGCGGGGTCGGTTCAGCCCCAGCATTTT	CASAGSVQPQHF
-	TRBV21-1	TRBJ2-1	16	-	TGTGCCAGCAGCCCCCGGTCGGGCACAGGGTACAATGAGCAGTTCTTC	CASSPRSGTGYNEQFF
-	TRBV7-2	TRBJ2-1	16	-	TGTGCCAGCAGCTTGCGGGTAAATGTCGTATACAATGAGCAGTTCTTC	CASSLRVNVVYNEQFF
TRBD1	TRBV2	TRBJ1-2	13	once	TGTGCCAGCAGCGGGGACAGGGATTATGGCTACACCTTC	CASSGDRDYGYTF
TRBD2	TRBV6-6	TRBJ2-1	14	-	TGTGCCAGCAGTTCTCTCGTAGCGGGAGCTGAGCAGTTCTTC	CASSSLVAGAEQFF
TRBD1	TRBV4-1	TRBJ1-1	16	once	TGCGCCAGCACTCTCGGACAGGGGGCAATGAACACTGAAGCTTTCTTT	CASTLGQGAMNTEAFF
-	TRBV15	TRBJ2-5	14	-	TGTGCCACCAGCCCCGGGACATTGGGAGAGACCCAGTACTTC	CATSPGTLGETQYF
-	TRBV10-2	TRBJ2-7	11	-	TGCGCCAGCAGGGGTGGACTCGAGCAGTACTTC	CASRGGLEQYF
TRBD2	TRBV5-1	TRBJ2-4	17	few	TGCGCCAGCAGCACTAGCGGGGGCTGGGGAGCCAAAAACATTCAGTACTTC	CASSTSGGWGAKNIQYF
-	TRBV14	TRBJ2-6	14	-	TGTGCCAGCAGCTCGCAGGGTGGGGCCAACGTCCTGACTTTC	CASSSQGGANVLTF
TRBD1	TRBV5-1	TRBJ1-2	14	once	TGCGCCAGCAGCGGAACTGGACAGGGGAATGGCTACACCTTC	CASSGTGQGNGYTF
TRBD1	TRBV9	TRBJ1-5	15	-	TGTGCCAGCACCGTAACAGGGGCCGCGGGTCAGCCCCAGCATTTT	CASTVTGAAGQPQHF
-	TRBV5-8	TRBJ1-3	15	-	TGTGCCAGCAGCTTGGTTGGCAGGGTTGGAAACACCATATATTTT	CASSLVGRVGNTIYF
-	TRBV19	TRBJ1-2	13	-	TGTGCCAGTAGTATGGGGACACACTATGGCTACACCTTC	CASSMGTHYGYTF
TRBD2	TRBV3-1/TRBV3-2	TRBJ2-1	14	-	TGTGCCAGCAGCCTTCGACTAGCGGGCCCTGAGCAGTTCTTC	CASSLRLAGPEQFF
TRBD1	TRBV4-1	TRBJ1-4	16	-	TGCGCCAGCAGCCAAGTGGCGGACAGGGCTAATGAAAAACTGTTTTTT	CASSQVADRANEKLFF
TRBD2	TRBV28	TRBJ2-3	15	-	TGTGCCAGCAGTACTCGGGGAGGGAACACAGATACGCAGTATTTT	CASSTRGGNTDTQYF
-	TRBV7-9	TRBJ1-4	15	-	TGTGCCAGCAGCTTACCGGGGGTAACTAATGAAAAACTGTTTTTT	CASSLPGVTNEKLFF
-	TRBV18	TRBJ1-4	16	-	TGTGCCAGCTCACCACTGGCGGGGTCCGGGTCTGAAAAACTGTTTTTT	CASSPLAGSGSEKLFF
-	TRBV10-3	TRBJ2-1	14	-	TGTGCCATCAGTGATTATAGCTCCTACAATGAGCAGTTCTTC	CAISDYSSYNEQFF
TRBD1	TRBV3-1/TRBV3-2	TRBJ2-2	16	-	TGTGCCAGCAGCCAAGCTAACAGGGGGCTGAACGGGGAGCTGTTTTTT	CASSQANRGLNGELFF
-	TRBV27	TRBJ2-7	15	-	TGTGCCAGCAGTTTACGTGGGGCAGGGTCCTACGAGCAGTACTTC	CASSLRGAGSYEQYF
-	TRBV11-2	TRBJ1-1	13	-	TGTGCCAGCAGCTTAGAGGCCTCTACTGAAGCTTTCTTT	CASSLEASTEAFF
-	TRBV4-1	TRBJ2-5	16	-	TGCGCCAGCAGCCCAAGTACCTACGGGGAAGAGGAGACCCAGTACTTC	CASSPSTYGEEETQYF
-	TRBV19	TRBJ2-5	14	-	TGTGCCAGTAGTATAGTGTCGGGGGTAGAGACCCAGTACTTC	CASSIVSGVETQYF
-	TRBV24-1	TRBJ1-3	12	-	TGTGCCACCCAGGGCTCTGGAAACACCATATATTTT	CATQGSGNTIYF
-	TRBV7-9	TRBJ2-7	14	-	TGTGCCAGCAGCTTTAGTCAGGTGATCTACGAGCAGTACTTC	CASSFSQVIYEQYF
-	TRBV10-3	TRBJ1-5	13	-	TGTGCCATCAGGGGGCAGGTCGGCCAGCCCCAGCATTTT	CAIRGQVGQPQHF
-	TRBV24-1	TRBJ1-1	12	-	TGTGCCACCAGTGATTTGCTGAGAGAAGCTTTCTTT	CATSDLLREAFF